This T cell receptor (beta chain) appears in the sequencing data of a study of CD8 T cells in ankylosing spondylitis. Only a few counts were recorded for this clonotype. What it binds is not known. Study conclusions and caveats: A TCR beta motif of roughly 8 highly homologous variants appeared characteristic of ankylosing spondylitis blood. Disease-linked clones bore a CD8+ phenotype, appearing relatively rarely in peripheral blood.

Libraries for TCR beta were made by quantitative 5'-RACE with molecular barcodes. MiXCR was run by TCRdb on the 5' RACE reads, yielding one entry per CDR3 protein. Among about 700,000 distinct CDR3 sequences listed, around 17% were seen once. Trimming shortened V by 4 bases and J by 7 bases, and 13 bases separated the two germline ends. Germline loops: CDR1 LGHDT, CDR2 YNNKEL (reference sequence). This CDR3 contains 13 residues. This clonotype was obtained from a male donor with ankylosing spondylitis. The chain is built from TRBV3-1 and TRBJ1-1; D uncertain. The sequencing sample was made of blood, either unsorted or a sorted T cell fraction (not recorded which). The CDR3, as DNA: TGTGCCAGCAGCCTGACCCCGGACCGTGAAGCTTTCTTT. Protein sequence: CASSLTPDREAFF.